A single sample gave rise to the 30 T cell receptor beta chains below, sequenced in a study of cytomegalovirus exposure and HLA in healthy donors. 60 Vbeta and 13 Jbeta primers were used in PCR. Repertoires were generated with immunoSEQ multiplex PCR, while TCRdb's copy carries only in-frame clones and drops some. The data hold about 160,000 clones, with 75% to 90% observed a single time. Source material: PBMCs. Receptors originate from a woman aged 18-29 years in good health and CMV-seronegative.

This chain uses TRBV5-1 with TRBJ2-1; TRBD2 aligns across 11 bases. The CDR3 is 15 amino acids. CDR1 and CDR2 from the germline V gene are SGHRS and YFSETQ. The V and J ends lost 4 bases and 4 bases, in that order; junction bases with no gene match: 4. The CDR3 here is CASSALAGGYNEQFF. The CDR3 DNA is TGCGCCAGCAGCGCGCTAGCGGGGGGATACAATGAGCAGTTCTTC.

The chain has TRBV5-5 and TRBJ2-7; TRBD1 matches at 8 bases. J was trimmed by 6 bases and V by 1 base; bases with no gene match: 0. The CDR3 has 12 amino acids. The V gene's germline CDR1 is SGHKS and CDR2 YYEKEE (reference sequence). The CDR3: CASSLTGGEQYF. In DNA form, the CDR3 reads TGTGCCAGCAGCTTGACAGGGGGCGAGCAGTACTTC.

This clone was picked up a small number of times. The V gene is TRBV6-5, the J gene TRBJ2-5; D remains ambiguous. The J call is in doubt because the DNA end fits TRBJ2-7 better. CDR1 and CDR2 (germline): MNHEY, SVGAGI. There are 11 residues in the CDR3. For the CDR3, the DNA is TGTGCCAGCAGTTCCCCATACGAGCAGTACTTC. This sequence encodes CASSSPYEQYF.

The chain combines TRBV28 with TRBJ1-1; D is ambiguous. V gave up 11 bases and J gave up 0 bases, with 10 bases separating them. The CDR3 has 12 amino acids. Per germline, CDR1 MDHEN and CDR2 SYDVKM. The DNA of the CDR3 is TGTGCCGGCGGATCCATGAACACTGAAGCTTTCTTT. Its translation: CAGGSMNTEAFF.

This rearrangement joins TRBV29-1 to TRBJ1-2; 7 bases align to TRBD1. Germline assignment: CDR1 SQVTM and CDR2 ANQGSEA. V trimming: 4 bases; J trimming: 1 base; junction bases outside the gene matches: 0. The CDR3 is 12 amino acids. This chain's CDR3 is CSVGDSNYGYTF. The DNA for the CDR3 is TGCAGCGTTGGGGACAGTAACTATGGCTACACCTTC.

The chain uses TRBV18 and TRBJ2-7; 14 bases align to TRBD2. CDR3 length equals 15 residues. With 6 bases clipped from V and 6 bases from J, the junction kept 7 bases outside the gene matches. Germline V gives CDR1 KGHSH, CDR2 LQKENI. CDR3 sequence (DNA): TGTGCCAGCTCTCCCCCGGGACTAGCGGGGGTCGAGCAGTACTTC. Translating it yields CASSPPGLAGVEQYF.

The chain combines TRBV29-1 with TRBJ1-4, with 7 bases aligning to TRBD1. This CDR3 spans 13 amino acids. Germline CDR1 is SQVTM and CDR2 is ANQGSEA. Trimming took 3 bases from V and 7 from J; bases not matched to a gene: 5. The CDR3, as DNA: TGCAGCGTTGATAGTGCAGGGGGTGAAAAACTGTTTTTT. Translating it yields CSVDSAGGEKLFF.

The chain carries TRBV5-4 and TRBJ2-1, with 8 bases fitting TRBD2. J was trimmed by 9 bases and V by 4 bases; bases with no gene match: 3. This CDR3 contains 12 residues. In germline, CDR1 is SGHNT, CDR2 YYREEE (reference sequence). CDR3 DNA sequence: TGTGCCAGCAGCCGGGGGGGGCCTGAGCAGTTCTTC. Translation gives CASSRGGPEQFF.

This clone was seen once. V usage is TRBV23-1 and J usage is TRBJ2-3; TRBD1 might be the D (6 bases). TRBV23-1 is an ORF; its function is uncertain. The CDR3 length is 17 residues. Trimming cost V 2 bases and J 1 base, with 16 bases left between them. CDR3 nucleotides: TGCGCCAGCAGTCAACCCGGACAGCACCGGTGCACAGATACGCAGTATTTT. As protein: CASSQPGQHRCTDTQYF.

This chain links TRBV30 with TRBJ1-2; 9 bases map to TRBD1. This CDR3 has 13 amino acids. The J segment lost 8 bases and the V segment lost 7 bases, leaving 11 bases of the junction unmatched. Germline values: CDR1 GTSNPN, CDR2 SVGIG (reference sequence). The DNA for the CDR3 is TGTGCCTTATTCGACAGGGGGGCTGAAGGCTACACCTTC. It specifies CALFDRGAEGYTF.

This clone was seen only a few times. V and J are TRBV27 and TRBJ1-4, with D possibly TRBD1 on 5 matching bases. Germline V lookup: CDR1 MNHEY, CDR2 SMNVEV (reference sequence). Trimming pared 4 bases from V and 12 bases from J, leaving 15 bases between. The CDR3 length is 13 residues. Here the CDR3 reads CASSSLRVRELFF. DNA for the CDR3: TGTGCCAGCAGTTCTCTCAGGGTTCGGGAACTGTTTTTT.

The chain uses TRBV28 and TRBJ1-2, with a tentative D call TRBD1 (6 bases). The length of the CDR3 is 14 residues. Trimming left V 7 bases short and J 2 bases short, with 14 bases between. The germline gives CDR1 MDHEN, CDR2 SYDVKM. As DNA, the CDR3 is TGTGCCAGCACTTTGAGTCAGGGGAACTATGGCTACACCTTC. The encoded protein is CASTLSQGNYGYTF.

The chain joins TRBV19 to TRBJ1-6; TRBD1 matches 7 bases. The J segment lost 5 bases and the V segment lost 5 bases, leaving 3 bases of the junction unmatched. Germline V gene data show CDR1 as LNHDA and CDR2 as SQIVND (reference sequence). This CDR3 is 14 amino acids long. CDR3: CASSAQGNNSPLHF. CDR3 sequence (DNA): TGTGCCAGTAGTGCACAGGGGAATAATTCACCCCTCCACTTT.

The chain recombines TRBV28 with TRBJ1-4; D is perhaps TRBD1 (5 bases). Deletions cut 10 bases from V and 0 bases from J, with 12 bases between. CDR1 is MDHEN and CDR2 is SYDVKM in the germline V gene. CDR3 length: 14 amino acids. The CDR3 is CATSRGATNEKLFF. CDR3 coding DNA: TGTGCCACCTCCCGGGGGGCAACTAATGAAAAACTGTTTTTT.

CDR3 coding DNA: TGTGCCAGCAGCCGAGGGGGGGGGCTCAATCAGCCCCAGCATTTT. It specifies CASSRGGGLNQPQHF. The chain uses TRBV7-9 and TRBJ1-5; tentative D call: TRBD1 (6 bases). The CDR3 has 15 amino acids. V dropped 5 bases and J dropped 3 bases, with 14 bases sitting between them. Germline CDR1 reads SEHNR; CDR2 reads FQNEAQ (reference sequence).

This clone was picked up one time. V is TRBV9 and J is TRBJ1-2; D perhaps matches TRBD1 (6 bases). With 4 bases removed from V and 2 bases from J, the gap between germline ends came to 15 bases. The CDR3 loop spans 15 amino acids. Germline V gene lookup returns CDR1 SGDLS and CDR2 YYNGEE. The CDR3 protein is CASSPSDRLNYGYTF. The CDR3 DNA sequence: TGTGCCAGCAGCCCCTCCGACAGGTTAAACTATGGCTACACCTTC.

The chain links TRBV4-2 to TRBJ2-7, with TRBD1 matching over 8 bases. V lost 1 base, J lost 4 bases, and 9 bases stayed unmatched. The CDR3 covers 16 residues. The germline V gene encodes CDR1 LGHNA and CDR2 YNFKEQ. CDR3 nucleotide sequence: TGTGCCAGCAGCCAAGTCCTCGGGACAGGAGGATACGAGCAGTACTTC. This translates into CASSQVLGTGGYEQYF.

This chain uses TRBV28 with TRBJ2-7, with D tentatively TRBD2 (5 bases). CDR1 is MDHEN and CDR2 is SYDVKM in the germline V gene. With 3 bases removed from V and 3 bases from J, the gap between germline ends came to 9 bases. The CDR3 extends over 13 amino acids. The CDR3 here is CASSFWENYEQYF. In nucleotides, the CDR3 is TGTGCCAGCAGTTTTTGGGAGAACTACGAGCAGTACTTC.

Written as DNA, the CDR3 is TGCGCCAGCAGCTTGGTACTAGAATACAATGAGCAGTTCTTC. It translates to CASSLVLEYNEQFF. J is TRBJ2-1 and V is TRBV5-1; D may be TRBD2 (5 bases). V shed 0 bases and J shed 4 bases, with 8 bases lying between them. This CDR3 region has 14 residues. Germline CDR1 and CDR2: SGHRS and YFSETQ.

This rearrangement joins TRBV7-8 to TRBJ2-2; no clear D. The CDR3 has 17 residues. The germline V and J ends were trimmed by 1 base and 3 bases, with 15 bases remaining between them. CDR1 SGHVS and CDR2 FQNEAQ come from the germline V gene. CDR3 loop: CASSLVRRVGYTGELFF. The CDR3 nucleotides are TGTGCCAGCAGCTTAGTTCGCCGGGTTGGGTACACCGGGGAGCTGTTTTTT.

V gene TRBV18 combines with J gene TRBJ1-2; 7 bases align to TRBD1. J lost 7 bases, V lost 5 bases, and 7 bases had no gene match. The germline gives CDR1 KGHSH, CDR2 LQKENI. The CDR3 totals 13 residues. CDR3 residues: CASSATGARGYTF. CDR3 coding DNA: TGTGCCAGCTCAGCAACAGGGGCCCGTGGCTACACCTTC.

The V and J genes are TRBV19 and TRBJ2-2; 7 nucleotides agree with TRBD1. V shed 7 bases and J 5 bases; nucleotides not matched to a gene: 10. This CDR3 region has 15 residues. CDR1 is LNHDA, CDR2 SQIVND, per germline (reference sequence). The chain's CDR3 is CASIQGQGNTGELFF. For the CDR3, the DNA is TGTGCCAGTATACAGGGGCAGGGGAATACCGGGGAGCTGTTTTTT.

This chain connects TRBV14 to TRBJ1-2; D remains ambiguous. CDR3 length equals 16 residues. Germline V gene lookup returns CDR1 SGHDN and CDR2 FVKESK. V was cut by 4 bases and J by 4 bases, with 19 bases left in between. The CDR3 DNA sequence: TGTGCCAGCAGCCGCAGGACGGCGCAAGGAGGCTATGGCTACACCTTC. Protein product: CASSRRTAQGGYGYTF.

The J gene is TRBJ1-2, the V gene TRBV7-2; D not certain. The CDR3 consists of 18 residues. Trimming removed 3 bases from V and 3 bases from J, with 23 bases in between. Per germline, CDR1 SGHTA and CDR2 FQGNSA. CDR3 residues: CASSFTLVLRLNYYGYTF. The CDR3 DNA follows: TGTGCCAGCAGCTTCACCCTCGTACTACGTCTTAACTACTATGGCTACACCTTC.

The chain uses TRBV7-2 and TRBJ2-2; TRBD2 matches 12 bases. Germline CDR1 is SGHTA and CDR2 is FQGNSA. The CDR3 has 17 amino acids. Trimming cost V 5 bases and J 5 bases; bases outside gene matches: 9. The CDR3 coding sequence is TGTGCCAGCAGCGACCTGACTAGCGGGGGAGGTACCGGGGAGCTGTTTTTT. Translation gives CASSDLTSGGGTGELFF.

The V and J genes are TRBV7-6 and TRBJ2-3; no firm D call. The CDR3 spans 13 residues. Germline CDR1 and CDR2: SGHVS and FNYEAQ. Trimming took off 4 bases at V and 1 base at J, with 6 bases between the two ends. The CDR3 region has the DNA TGTGCCAGCAGCTCCACTCGCACAGATACGCAGTATTTT. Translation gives CASSSTRTDTQYF.

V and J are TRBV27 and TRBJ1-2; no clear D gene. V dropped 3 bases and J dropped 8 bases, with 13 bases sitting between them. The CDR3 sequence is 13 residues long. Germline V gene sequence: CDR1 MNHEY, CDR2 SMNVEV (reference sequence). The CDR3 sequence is CASSFEQSKGYTF. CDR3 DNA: TGTGCCAGCAGTTTTGAACAGTCTAAGGGCTACACCTTC.

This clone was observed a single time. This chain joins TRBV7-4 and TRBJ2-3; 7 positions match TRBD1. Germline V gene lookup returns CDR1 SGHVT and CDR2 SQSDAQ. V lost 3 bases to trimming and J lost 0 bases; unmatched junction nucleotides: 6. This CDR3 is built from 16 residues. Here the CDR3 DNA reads TGTGCCAGCAGCTTTTGTCCCAGGGGGAGCACAGATACGCAGTATTTT. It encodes CASSFCPRGSTDTQYF.

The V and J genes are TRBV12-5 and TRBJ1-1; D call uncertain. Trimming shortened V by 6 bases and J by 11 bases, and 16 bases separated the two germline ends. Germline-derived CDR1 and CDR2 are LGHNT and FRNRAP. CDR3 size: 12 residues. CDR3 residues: CASGPSGVVAFF. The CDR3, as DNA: TGTGCTAGTGGCCCCTCGGGTGTCGTGGCTTTCTTT.

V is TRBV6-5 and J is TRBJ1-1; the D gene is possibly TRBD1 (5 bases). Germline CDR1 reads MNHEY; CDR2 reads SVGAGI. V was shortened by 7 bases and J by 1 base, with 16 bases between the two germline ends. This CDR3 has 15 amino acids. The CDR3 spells CASTLYLTGNTEAFF. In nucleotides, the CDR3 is TGTGCCAGCACTTTGTATCTCACAGGGAACACTGAAGCTTTCTTT.